This TCR beta chain was recorded in a study of cytomegalovirus exposure and HLA in healthy donors. As concerns this clone: Its target is unknown.

While unrecorded immune exposures were likely, the donors were nominally healthy when sampled. Primers included in the PCR were 60 Vbeta and 13 Jbeta primers. The table came from immunoSEQ multiplex PCR; TCRdb's copy has only in-frame clones and leaves some out. The sample lists around 120,000 clones, around 77% occurring once. Study-wide points: Some segments of the V type, notably TRBV6-2 and TRBV6-3, were excluded as indistinguishable. Among TCR beta chains of equal frequency, HLA-associated ones were more clonally expanded in a later analysis. Using the classifier, cytomegalovirus status was reportedly diagnosed with high specificity and sensitivity.

Germline loops: CDR1 SGHRS, CDR2 YFSETQ. V shed 5 bases and J shed 7 bases, with 18 bases lying between them. The CDR3 is made up of 15 amino acids. This chain joins TRBV5-1 and TRBJ2-2; perhaps TRBD1 as D (6 bases). The receptor was derived from a middle-aged man in good health and CMV-seropositive. The sequenced sample consisted of PBMCs. CDR3: CASRRNRDLGGELFF. In nucleotides, the CDR3 is TGCGCCAGCAGGCGAAACAGGGATTTGGGCGGGGAGCTGTTTTTT.